This T cell receptor (beta chain) derives from a study of CD8 T cells in ankylosing spondylitis. In this sample, this clonotype turned up a few times. TCRdb reanalysed the 5' RACE reads using MiXCR and keeps one entry per CDR3 protein. The repertoire holds 150,000 to 250,000 distinct CDR3 sequences, with 9.5% to 15% as singletons. Sequencing was carried out using blood, either unsorted or a sorted T cell fraction (not recorded which). The sequence was collected from a male donor with ankylosing spondylitis or in good health (not recorded which).

The CDR3 DNA reads TGCAGCGCCCACGGGGAGTCAAATACCGGGGAGCTGTTTTTT. Protein: CSAHGESNTGELFF. V gene TRBV29-1 combines with J gene TRBJ2-2; possible D gene TRBD2, 5 bases. V was pared by 7 bases and J by 5 bases, with 17 bases between. The CDR3 spans 14 residues. CDR1 SQVTM and CDR2 ANQGSEA come from the germline V gene.